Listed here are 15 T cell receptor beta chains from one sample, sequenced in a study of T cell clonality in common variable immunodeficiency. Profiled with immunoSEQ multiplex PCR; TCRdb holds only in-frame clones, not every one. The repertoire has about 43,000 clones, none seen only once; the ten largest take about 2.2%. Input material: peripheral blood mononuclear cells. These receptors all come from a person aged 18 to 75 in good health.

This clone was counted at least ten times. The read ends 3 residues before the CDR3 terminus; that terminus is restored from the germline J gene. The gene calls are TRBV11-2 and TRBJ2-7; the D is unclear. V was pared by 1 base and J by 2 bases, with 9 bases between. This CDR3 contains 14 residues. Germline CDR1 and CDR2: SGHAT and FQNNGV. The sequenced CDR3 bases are TGTGCCAGCAGCTTAGTCCCGGGTACCTACGAG. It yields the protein CASSLVPGTYE. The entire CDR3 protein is CASSLVPGTYEQYF.

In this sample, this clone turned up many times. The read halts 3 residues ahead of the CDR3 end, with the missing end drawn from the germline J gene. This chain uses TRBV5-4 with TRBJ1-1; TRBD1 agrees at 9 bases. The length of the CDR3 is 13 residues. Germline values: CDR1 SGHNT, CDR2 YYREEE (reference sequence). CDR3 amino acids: CASSSGTGPSAFF. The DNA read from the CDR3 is TGTGCCAGCAGCTCGGGGACAGGGCCGTCC.

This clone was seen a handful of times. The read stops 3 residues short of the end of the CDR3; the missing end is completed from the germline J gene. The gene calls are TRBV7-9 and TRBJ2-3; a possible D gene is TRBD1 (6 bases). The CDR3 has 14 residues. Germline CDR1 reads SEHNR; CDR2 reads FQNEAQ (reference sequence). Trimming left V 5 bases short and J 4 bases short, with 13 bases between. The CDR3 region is CASSRISGADTQYF. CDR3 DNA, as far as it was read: TGTGCCAGCAGCCGAATTTCAGGGGCAGATACG.

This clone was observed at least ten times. Partial CDR3 DNA: TGTGCCAGCTCACAGGGGGTTGACACTGAA. Amino acids: CASSQGVDTE. The CDR3 in full is CASSQGVDTEAFF. The chain has TRBV18 and TRBJ1-1, with TRBD1 as a possible D gene (6 bases). The sequenced fragment ends 3 residues before the CDR3 boundary, so the rest is inferred from the germline J gene. Trimming cost V 4 bases and J 3 bases, with 9 bases left between them. The CDR3 loop spans 13 amino acids. From germline, CDR1 is KGHSH and CDR2 LQKENI.

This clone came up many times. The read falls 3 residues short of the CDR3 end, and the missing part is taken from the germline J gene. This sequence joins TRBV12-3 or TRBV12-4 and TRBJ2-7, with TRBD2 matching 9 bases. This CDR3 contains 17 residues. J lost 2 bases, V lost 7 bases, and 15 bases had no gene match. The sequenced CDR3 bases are TGTGCCAGCAAGTCAGCTAGCGGGAATAGGCGTCCCTACGAG. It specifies CASKSASGNRRPYE. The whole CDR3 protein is CASKSASGNRRPYEQYF.

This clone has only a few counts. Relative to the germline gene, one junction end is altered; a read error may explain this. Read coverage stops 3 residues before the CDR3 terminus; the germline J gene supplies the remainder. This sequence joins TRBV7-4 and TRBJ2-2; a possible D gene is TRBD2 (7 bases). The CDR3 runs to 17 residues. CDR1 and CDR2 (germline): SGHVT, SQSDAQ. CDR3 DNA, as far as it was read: TGCACCAGCAGACTAGGCTACAGGGAGGGGAACACCGGGGAG. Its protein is CTSRLGYREGNTGE. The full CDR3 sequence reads CTSRLGYREGNTGELFF.

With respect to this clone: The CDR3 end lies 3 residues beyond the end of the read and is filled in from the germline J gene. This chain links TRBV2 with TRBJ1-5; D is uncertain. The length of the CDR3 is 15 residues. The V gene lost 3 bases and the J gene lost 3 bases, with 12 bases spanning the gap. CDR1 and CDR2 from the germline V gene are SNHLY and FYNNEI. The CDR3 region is CASSDLTLDNQPQHF. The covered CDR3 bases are TGTGCCAGCAGTGATCTGACACTAGACAATCAGCCC.

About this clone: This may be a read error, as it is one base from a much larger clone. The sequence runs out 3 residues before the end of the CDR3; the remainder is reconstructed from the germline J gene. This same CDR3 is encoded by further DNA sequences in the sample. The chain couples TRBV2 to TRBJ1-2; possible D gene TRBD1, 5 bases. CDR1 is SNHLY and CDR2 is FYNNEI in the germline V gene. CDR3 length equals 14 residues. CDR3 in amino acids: CASSEGGVGYGYTF. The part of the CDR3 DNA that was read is TGCGCCAGCAGTGAGGGAGGGGTCGGATATGGC.

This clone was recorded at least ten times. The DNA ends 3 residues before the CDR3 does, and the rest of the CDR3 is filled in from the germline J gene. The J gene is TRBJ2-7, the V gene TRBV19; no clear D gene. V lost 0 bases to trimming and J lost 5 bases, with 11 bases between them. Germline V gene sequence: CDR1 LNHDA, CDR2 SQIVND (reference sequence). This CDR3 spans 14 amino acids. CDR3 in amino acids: CASSIEASRDEQYF. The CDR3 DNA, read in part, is TGTGCCAGTAGTATAGAGGCGAGTAGGGACGAG.

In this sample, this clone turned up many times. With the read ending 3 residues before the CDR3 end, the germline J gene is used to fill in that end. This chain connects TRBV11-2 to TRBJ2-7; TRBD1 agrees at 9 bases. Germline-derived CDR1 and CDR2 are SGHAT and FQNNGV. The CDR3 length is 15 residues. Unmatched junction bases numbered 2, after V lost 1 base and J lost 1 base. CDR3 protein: CASSLVGTGSYEQYF. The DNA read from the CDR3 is TGTGCCAGCAGCTTAGTCGGGACAGGGTCCTACGAG.

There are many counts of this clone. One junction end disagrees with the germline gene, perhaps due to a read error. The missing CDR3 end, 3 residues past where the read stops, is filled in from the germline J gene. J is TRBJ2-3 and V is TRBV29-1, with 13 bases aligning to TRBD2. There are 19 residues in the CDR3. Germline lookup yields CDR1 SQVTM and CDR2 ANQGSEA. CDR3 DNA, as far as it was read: TGCAGCATTGAAGATCCTCGGACTAGCGGGAGTGCGTCTCCGGATACG. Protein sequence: CSIEDPRTSGSASPDT. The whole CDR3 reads CSIEDPRTSGSASPDTQYF.

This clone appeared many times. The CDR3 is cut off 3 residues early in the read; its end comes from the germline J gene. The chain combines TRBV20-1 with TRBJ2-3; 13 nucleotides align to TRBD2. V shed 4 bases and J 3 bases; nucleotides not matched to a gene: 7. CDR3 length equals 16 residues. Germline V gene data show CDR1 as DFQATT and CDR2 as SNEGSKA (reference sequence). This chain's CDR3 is CSATGLAGVGTDTQYF. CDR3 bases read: TGCAGTGCTACCGGACTAGCGGGAGTTGGAACAGATACG.

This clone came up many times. The CDR3 loop reads CASSIRQVGNQPQHF. The DNA read from the CDR3 is TGTGCCAGTAGTATACGTCAGGTTGGCAATCAGCCC. The rearrangement uses TRBV19 and TRBJ1-5; D uncertain. The CDR3 extends 3 residues past the end of the read, so its final part is completed from the germline J gene. The length of the CDR3 is 15 residues. CDR1 is LNHDA and CDR2 is SQIVND in the germline V gene (reference sequence). The V gene lost 2 bases and the J gene lost 2 bases, with 10 bases spanning the gap. The full variable domain, rest sourced from reference TRBV19 and TRBJ1-5, is DGGITQSPKYLFRKEGQNVTLSCEQNLNHDAMYWYRQDPGQGLRLIYYSQIVNDFQKGDIAEGYSVSREKKESFPLTVTSAQKNPTAFYLCASSIRQVGNQPQHFGDGTRLSIL.

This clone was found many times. CDR3 DNA (partial): TGCAGTGCTAGAGACAGGGGCAGCGATGGC. This encodes CSARDRGSDG. The entire CDR3 reads CSARDRGSDGYTF. The rearrangement joins TRBV20-1 to TRBJ1-2; D perhaps matches TRBD1 (6 bases). The CDR3 extends 3 residues past the end of the read, so its final part is completed from the germline J gene. V was clipped by 0 bases and J by 6 bases, with 11 bases between them. Germline-derived CDR1 and CDR2 are DFQATT and SNEGSKA (reference sequence). The CDR3 contains 13 residues.

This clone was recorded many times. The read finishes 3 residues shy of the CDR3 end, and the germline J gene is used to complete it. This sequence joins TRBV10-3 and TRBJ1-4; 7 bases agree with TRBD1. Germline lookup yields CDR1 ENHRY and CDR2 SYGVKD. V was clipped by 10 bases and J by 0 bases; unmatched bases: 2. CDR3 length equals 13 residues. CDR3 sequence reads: CATGQATNEKLFF. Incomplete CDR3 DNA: TGTGCCACCGGACAGGCAACTAATGAAAAA.